This TCR beta chain comes out of a study of cytomegalovirus exposure and HLA in healthy donors. Study background: An analysis done earlier identified fewer than 140 million unique TCR beta sequences from around 180 million T cells. The study's findings and limits: CMV serostatus was the sole immune exposure information available. The CMV antigen specificity of a few CMV-associated chains was confirmed through in vitro analysis.

This PCR relied on a set of 60 Vbeta primers and 13 Jbeta primers. Repertoires were generated with immunoSEQ multiplex PCR, while TCRdb's copy carries only in-frame clones and drops some. The sample has around 65,000 clones, around 75% seen once. The germline V and J ends were trimmed by 0 bases and 5 bases, with 10 bases remaining between them. Looked up from germline, CDR1 is SGHDN and CDR2 is FVKESK. The CDR3 is made up of 14 amino acids. When sampled, the donors appeared nominally healthy, though they likely had unrecorded immune exposures. With respect to this clone: What it recognizes is unknown.

The sequenced sample consisted of PBMCs. The clonotype comes from a man in his fifties or sixties in good health and CMV-seropositive. The rearrangement joins TRBV14 to TRBJ2-5; D remains unclear. CDR3 region: CASSQDWAVETQYF. The CDR3 DNA sequence: TGTGCCAGCAGCCAAGATTGGGCTGTGGAGACCCAGTACTTC.